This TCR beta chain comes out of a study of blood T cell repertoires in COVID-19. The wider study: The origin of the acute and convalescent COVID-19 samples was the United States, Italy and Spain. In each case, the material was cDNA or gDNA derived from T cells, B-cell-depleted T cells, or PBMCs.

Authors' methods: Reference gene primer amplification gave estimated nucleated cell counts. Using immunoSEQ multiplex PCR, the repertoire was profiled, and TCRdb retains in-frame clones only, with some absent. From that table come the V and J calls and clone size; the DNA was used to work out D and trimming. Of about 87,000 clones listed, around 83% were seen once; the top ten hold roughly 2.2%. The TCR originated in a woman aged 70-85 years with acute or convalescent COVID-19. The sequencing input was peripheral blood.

The CDR3 here is CASRSRDKETQYF. The DNA of the CDR3 is TGTGCCAGCAGATCCCGGGACAAAGAGACCCAGTACTTC. This sequence joins TRBV6-5 and TRBJ2-5; a weak D match, TRBD1 (6 bases). The germline V gene encodes CDR1 MNHEY and CDR2 SVGAGI. Trimming left V 6 bases short and J 3 bases short, with 11 bases between. CDR3 length equals 13 residues.